The 15 T cell receptor beta chains listed next were all sequenced from one sample in a study of tumor-infiltrating lymphocytes in primary liver carcinoma. A constant-region primer served to make TCR beta cDNA from about 500 ng total RNA. Each TCR beta library was derived from three nested multiplex PCR rounds that employed slightly modified ARM-PCR. The first two PCR rounds, roughly 11 cycles each, used TRBV1-TRBV30 forward primers and a C-beta reverse primer. TCRdb reprocessed the multiplex PCR reads with MiXCR, giving one entry per CDR3 protein. The data show 300,000 to 400,000 distinct CDR3 sequences, less than 70% seen once. Germline DNA was also extracted, while the blood RNA originated from unsorted whole blood. The sequenced sample was peripheral blood. These receptors originate from a man aged 40-55 years with primary liver carcinoma and hepatitis B virus infection.

This clonotype came up many times. V and J are TRBV29-1 and TRBJ1-1, with D unclear. V lost 6 bases, J lost 7 bases, and 12 bases lay in between. The CDR3 is 11 amino acids. CDR1 is SQVTM and CDR2 is ANQGSEA in the germline V gene. CDR3 amino acids: CSVTALGEAFF. Written as DNA, the CDR3 is TGCAGCGTAACAGCGTTGGGTGAAGCTTTCTTT.

Regarding this clonotype: A clone one base away is much larger, so this may be a read error. The chain is built from TRBV4-1 and TRBJ2-3; the D is unclear. The V end lost 1 base, the J end lost 7 bases, and 18 bases lay between the germline ends. Germline CDR1 MGHRA, CDR2 YSYEKL. The CDR3 spans 16 residues. CDR3 region: CASSQASGPLRNTQYF. For the CDR3, the DNA is TGCGCCAGCAGCCAAGCAAGTGGGCCCCTCCGGAATACGCAGTATTTT.

For this clonotype: Here the CDR3 omits its conserved ending phenylalanine or tryptophan, so a read error is the likely source. J is TRBJ2-7 and V is TRBV6-5, with 9 bases identical to TRBD2. The CDR3 is 15 residues long. Looked up from germline, CDR1 is MNHEY and CDR2 is SVGAGI. The CDR3 protein is CASGYGREGSYEQYL. Written as DNA, the CDR3 is TGTGCCAGCGGTTACGGGCGGGAGGGATCCTACGAGCAGTACCTC.

About this clonotype: It may be a read error: a sequence one base away is much more abundant. The chain has TRBV10-3 and TRBJ2-5; TRBD1 is a possible D gene (7 bases). Trimming shortened V by 10 bases and J by 7 bases, and 16 bases separated the two germline ends. The germline V gene encodes CDR1 ENHRY and CDR2 SYGVKD. The CDR3 length is 12 residues. The CDR3: CATQGGKGTQYF. In nucleotides, the CDR3 is TGTGCCACCCAGGGGGGTAAGGGGACCCAGTACTTC.

This clonotype was picked up many times. The CDR3 reads CASSQGQLAPYNEQFF. The CDR3, as DNA: TGTGCCAGCAGCCAAGGACAATTAGCGCCCTACAATGAGCAGTTCTTC. The genes are TRBV4-2 and TRBJ2-1; D is possibly TRBD2 (5 bases). V shed 1 base and J shed 2 bases, with 12 bases lying between them. This CDR3 is built from 16 residues. Germline loops: CDR1 LGHNA, CDR2 YNFKEQ.

Note on this clonotype: Given a much more abundant clone one base away, this may be a read error. The chain is built from TRBV6-5 and TRBJ1-3; D uncertain. CDR1 and CDR2 from the germline V gene are MNHEY and SVGAGI. CDR3 length: 15 residues. CDR3 sequence (DNA): TGTACCAGCAGTTACTCCTTTCGCTCTGGAAACACCATATATTTT. Protein: CTSSYSFRSGNTIYF.

With respect to this clonotype: Possible read error: a much larger clone is one base away. CDR3: CATTEGSVSSYNEQFF. The CDR3 region has the DNA TGTGCCACTACCGAGGGGAGCGTAAGCTCCTACAATGAGCAGTTCTTC. V and J are TRBV6-1 and TRBJ2-1; D tentatively fits TRBD1 or TRBD2 (5 bases each). CDR3 length equals 16 residues. CDR1 MNHNS and CDR2 SASEGT come from the germline V gene. V lost 10 bases to trimming and J lost 0 bases, with 19 bases between them.

On this clonotype: This clone may be a read error of a much larger clone one base away. This chain joins TRBV4-3 and TRBJ2-7; possibly TRBD1 for D (6 bases). Per the germline V gene, CDR1 is LGHNA and CDR2 is YSLEER. This CDR3 has 15 residues. The chain's CDR3 is CTSSQVGDTNYEQYF. DNA of the CDR3: TGCACCAGCAGCCAAGTGGGGGACACCAACTACGAGCAGTACTTC.

Remarks on this clonotype: This may stem from a read error, because a much larger clone lies one nucleotide away. The chain carries TRBV5-6 and TRBJ2-7; possibly TRBD1 for D (5 bases). The CDR3 is 13 residues long. In germline, CDR1 is SGHDT, CDR2 YYEEEE. This CDR3 reads CARSSGSPYEQYF. In nucleotides, the CDR3 is TGTGCCAGGAGCTCAGGGTCCCCCTACGAGCAGTACTTC. Full variable domain (remainder filled in from reference TRBV5-6 and TRBJ2-7): DAGVTQSPTHLIKTRGQQVTLRCSPKSGHDTVSWYQQALGQGPQFIFQYYEEEERQRGNFPDRFSGHQFPNYSSELNVNALLLGDSALYLCARSSGSPYEQYFGPGTRLTVT.

The J gene is TRBJ2-5, the V gene TRBV11-2, with TRBD1 matching over 7 bases. V trimming: 7 bases; J trimming: 5 bases; junction bases outside the gene matches: 10. Germline CDR1 and CDR2: SGHAT and FQNNGV. The CDR3 is made up of 14 amino acids. The CDR3 DNA reads as TGTGCCAGCAAATCGACAGGGTTGGGGGAGACCCAGTACTTC. Residues: CASKSTGLGETQYF.

This clonotype was picked up many times. This chain links TRBV28 with TRBJ2-3; TRBD2 matches 7 bases. The germline CDR1 and CDR2 sequences are MDHEN and SYDVKM. The CDR3 is 15 residues long. V was pared by 3 bases and J by 3 bases, with 6 bases of the junction left unmatched. The CDR3 spells CASSLPSGLTDTQYF. CDR3 sequence (DNA): TGTGCCAGCAGTTTGCCTAGCGGATTGACAGATACGCAGTATTTT.

This clonotype was seen many times. This chain connects TRBV10-3 to TRBJ1-1; 10 nucleotides align to TRBD1. The V gene's germline CDR1 is ENHRY and CDR2 SYGVKD. The V and J ends lost 5 bases and 5 bases, in that order; junction bases with no gene match: 11. The CDR3 totals 16 residues. The CDR3 DNA is TGTGCCATCAGTTACGATAGTGGACAGGGGGGGACTGAAGCTTTCTTT. Its translation is CAISYDSGQGGTEAFF.

This clonotype was observed a few times. The gene calls are TRBV5-4 and TRBJ2-5; 7 bases are a match to TRBD2. Germline V gene sequence: CDR1 SGHNT, CDR2 YYREEE (reference sequence). J gave up 5 bases and V 5 bases, and 12 bases lay outside the gene matches. This CDR3 spans 15 amino acids. The CDR3 DNA reads as TGTGCCAGCAGTTTTGGGACTACCACGACGGAGACCCAGTACTTC. Translating it yields CASSFGTTTTETQYF.

A word on this clonotype: A much larger clone differs from this one at a single base, so this may be a read error. The chain has TRBV6-2 or TRBV6-3 and TRBJ2-7; D remains unclear. Germline V gives CDR1 MNHEY, CDR2 SVGEGT. Trimming pared 6 bases from V and 4 bases from J, leaving 10 bases between. The CDR3 length is 12 residues. CDR3 sequence (DNA): TGTGCCAGCAGGGCCAGAAAATACGAGCAGTACTTC. As protein: CASRARKYEQYF.

This clonotype was seen a handful of times. This chain links TRBV28 with TRBJ1-3, with D tentatively TRBD1 (5 bases). The length of the CDR3 is 13 residues. In germline, CDR1 is MDHEN, CDR2 SYDVKM. Trimming removed 6 bases from V and 2 bases from J, with 8 bases in between. CDR3 in amino acids: CASRRQTGNTIYF. The CDR3 DNA reads as TGTGCCAGCAGACGACAGACTGGAAACACCATATATTTT.